The 23 T cell receptor beta chains given below trace back to one sample, sequenced in a study of response to subunit inactivated influenza vaccine. TCRdb processed the RT-PCR reads anew with MiXCR; each CDR3 protein has one entry. The data hold around 200,000 distinct CDR3 sequences, with approximately 12% observed a single time. In addition, the sample was reused for a study of T cells expressing NK-cell markers. That study adds: What made the TCR beta cDNA was 5'RACE template switching with UMIs.

Source: CD8+ T cells sorted from PBMCs, taken roughly 12 days after vaccination. The receptors stem from a man between 50 and 59 years old who received an inactivated influenza vaccine.

This clonotype has a count of ten or more. The chain uses TRBV7-9 and TRBJ1-1; possible D gene TRBD1, 5 bases. Germline CDR1 is SEHNR and CDR2 is FQNEAQ (reference sequence). V was pared by 1 base and J by 8 bases, with 11 bases between. This CDR3 has 13 amino acids. The CDR3: CASSLVGTQEAFF. Here the CDR3 DNA reads TGTGCCAGCAGCTTAGTAGGGACGCAAGAAGCTTTCTTT.

J is TRBJ2-7 and V is TRBV19; maybe TRBD1 (6 bases). Germline lookup yields CDR1 LNHDA and CDR2 SQIVND (reference sequence). The CDR3 is 16 amino acids. V lost 6 bases, J lost 3 bases, and 21 bases lay in between. CDR3 in DNA: TGTGCCAGTAGCCAAGAGGGACAAACGCCGTACTACGAGCAGTACTTC. Amino acids: CASSQEGQTPYYEQYF. Based on the CDR3 plus reference TRBV19 and TRBJ2-7, the full variable domain is DGGITQSPKYLFRKEGQNVTLSCEQNLNHDAMYWYRQDPGQGLRLIYYSQIVNDFQKGDIAEGYSVSREKKESFPLTVTSAQKNPTAFYLCASSQEGQTPYYEQYFGPGTRLTVT.

This clonotype came up many times. The chain uses TRBV4-3 and TRBJ2-2; D not resolved. V was clipped by 1 base and J by 2 bases, with 8 bases between them. The CDR3 length is 15 residues. The germline V gene has CDR1 LGHNA and CDR2 YSLEER. The chain's CDR3 is CASSQATPNTGELFF. In DNA form, the CDR3 reads TGCGCCAGCAGCCAAGCGACACCTAACACCGGGGAGCTGTTTTTT.

This clonotype was seen a handful of times. The chain has TRBV4-1 and TRBJ1-5; D uncertain. The CDR3 extends over 13 amino acids. V was pared by 1 base and J by 6 bases, with 7 bases between. Germline assignment: CDR1 MGHRA and CDR2 YSYEKL. CDR3 loop: CASSQVWVQPQHF. The CDR3 DNA reads as TGCGCCAGCAGCCAAGTATGGGTTCAGCCCCAGCATTTT.

The rearrangement uses TRBV29-1 and TRBJ2-7, with D perhaps matching TRBD1 or TRBD2 (5 bases each). With 2 bases removed from V and 0 bases from J, the gap between germline ends came to 14 bases. The CDR3 has 15 residues. Germline V CDR1 and CDR2: SQVTM, ANQGSEA. The CDR3 DNA reads TGCAGCGTTGAATCGGGGACGTCAAGCTCCTACGAGCAGTACTTC. Its translation is CSVESGTSSSYEQYF.

The chain links TRBV4-3 to TRBJ2-4; D is uncertain. Per germline, CDR1 LGHNA and CDR2 YSLEER. The CDR3 runs 16 residues. The V gene lost 1 base and the J gene lost 0 bases, with 10 bases spanning the gap. The CDR3 protein is CASSQASFGAKNIQYF. In DNA form, the CDR3 reads TGCGCCAGCAGCCAAGCGAGTTTCGGAGCCAAAAACATTCAGTACTTC.

This clonotype has more than one count but fewer than ten. V is TRBV29-1 and J is TRBJ2-1; TRBD2 matches 13 bases. This CDR3 is 17 amino acids long. The V and J ends lost 3 bases and 4 bases, in that order; junction bases with no gene match: 9. Germline-derived CDR1 and CDR2 are SQVTM and ANQGSEA. The chain's CDR3 is CSVDGLAGETRYNEQFF. The CDR3 DNA follows: TGCAGCGTTGACGGACTAGCGGGGGAAACTAGATACAATGAGCAGTTCTTC.

This chain uses TRBV20-1 with TRBJ2-7; a possible D gene is TRBD2 (5 bases). Trimming pared 4 bases from V and 3 bases from J, leaving 10 bases between. This CDR3 has 12 residues. CDR1 DFQATT and CDR2 SNEGSKA come from the germline V gene (reference sequence). CDR3: CSAKYEGYEQYF. The CDR3 region has the DNA TGCAGTGCTAAATATGAGGGCTACGAGCAGTACTTC.

This clonotype was counted only a few times. V usage is TRBV20-1 and J usage is TRBJ2-1, with D unclear. The length of the CDR3 is 17 residues. The germline gives CDR1 DFQATT, CDR2 SNEGSKA (reference sequence). V lost 0 bases and J lost 2, with 17 bases in between. The CDR3 loop is CSARDSLGPQTYNEQFF. The CDR3 DNA reads as TGCAGTGCTAGAGATTCGCTAGGGCCCCAGACCTACAATGAGCAGTTCTTC.

This chain joins TRBV4-3 and TRBJ1-2; D not resolved. V lost 0 bases and J lost 6, with 8 bases in between. The germline V gene has CDR1 LGHNA and CDR2 YSLEER. The CDR3 totals 13 residues. CDR3 coding DNA: TGCGCCAGCAGCCAAGATGGAGGTGATGGCTACACCTTC. Amino acid sequence: CASSQDGGDGYTF.

The V call is TRBV4-1, the J call TRBJ2-7; the match to TRBD1 covers 8 bases. This CDR3 region has 14 residues. The V gene end was trimmed by 3 bases and the J gene end by 7 bases; junction bases not matched to a gene: 8. Germline V gene data show CDR1 as MGHRA and CDR2 as YSYEKL. The CDR3 nucleotides read TGCGCCAGCAGCCATCTCCAGGGGGCGGAGGAGCAGTACTTC. Protein product: CASSHLQGAEEQYF.

This clonotype was seen only a few times. This CDR3 reads CSARHLAGGSYEQYF. Here the CDR3 DNA reads TGCAGTGCTAGACATCTAGCGGGAGGGTCCTACGAGCAGTACTTC. The chain uses TRBV20-1 and TRBJ2-7; 12 positions match TRBD2. J gave up 1 base and V 2 bases, and 3 bases lay outside the gene matches. This CDR3 has 15 residues. Germline CDR1 reads DFQATT; CDR2 reads SNEGSKA (reference sequence).

This clonotype occurred a few times. The rearrangement links TRBV2 to TRBJ2-1; possibly TRBD2 for D (7 bases). V was pared by 6 bases and J by 10 bases, with 19 bases between. The germline gives CDR1 SNHLY, CDR2 FYNNEI. This CDR3 contains 14 residues. The CDR3 region has the DNA TGTGCCAGCAGGATCGGGACACGGGGAGGGGAGCAGTTCTTC. As protein: CASRIGTRGGEQFF.

This clonotype was observed at least ten times. The rearrangement uses TRBV7-2 and TRBJ2-1; TRBD2 agrees at 11 bases. The CDR3 has 16 residues. V was clipped by 5 bases and J by 3 bases; unmatched bases: 6. Germline V gene sequence: CDR1 SGHTA, CDR2 FQGNSA. CDR3 coding DNA: TGTGCCAGCAGCCTAACCGGGACTAGCGGCTACAATGAGCAGTTCTTC. This translates into CASSLTGTSGYNEQFF.

This clonotype was seen just once. The chain has TRBV9 and TRBJ2-7, with D possibly matching TRBD1 (5 bases). Germline CDR1 is SGDLS and CDR2 is YYNGEE. CDR3 length equals 15 residues. The germline V and J ends were trimmed by 0 bases and 0 bases, with 10 bases remaining between them. This CDR3 reads CASSVGQGYSYEQYF. The CDR3 DNA is TGTGCCAGCAGCGTAGGTCAGGGCTACTCCTACGAGCAGTACTTC.

This clonotype was seen a handful of times. This sequence joins TRBV12-3 or TRBV12-4 and TRBJ1-5; 7 bases fit TRBD1. Trimming took 7 bases from V and 4 from J; bases not matched to a gene: 4. The CDR3 has 13 residues. The CDR3 spells CASTTGVNQPQHF. For the CDR3, the DNA is TGTGCCAGCACCACAGGGGTTAATCAGCCCCAGCATTTT.

The table lists this clonotype with a few counts. The chain joins TRBV12-3 or TRBV12-4 to TRBJ2-2; TRBD1 matches 7 bases. There are 17 residues in the CDR3. J was trimmed by 0 bases and V by 6 bases; bases with no gene match: 10. For the CDR3, the DNA is TGTGCCAGCAGCCACCCGGCCGGGACAGCGAACACCGGGGAGCTGTTTTTT. Amino acids: CASSHPAGTANTGELFF.

Ten or more counts support this clonotype. The chain couples TRBV5-6 to TRBJ1-2; 7 bases are shared with TRBD1. This CDR3 has 14 amino acids. Trimming at V came to 5 bases and at J to 3 bases, leaving 7 bases not matched to a gene. Germline V gives CDR1 SGHDT, CDR2 YYEEEE. The CDR3 region is CASREGQTYYGYTF. The CDR3 coding sequence is TGTGCCAGCAGAGAGGGACAGACTTACTATGGCTACACCTTC.

This chain links TRBV29-1 with TRBJ2-7, with D perhaps TRBD2 (5 bases). CDR3 length equals 13 residues. V shed 5 bases and J shed 1 base, with 12 bases lying between them. Germline values: CDR1 SQVTM, CDR2 ANQGSEA. The CDR3 coding sequence is TGCAGCGTTAGTAGCGTGTCGTCCTACGAGCAGTACTTC. It yields the protein CSVSSVSSYEQYF.

Points on this clonotype: One junction end disagrees with the germline gene, perhaps due to a read error. The rearrangement links TRBV11-2 to TRBJ2-1, with 9 bases fitting TRBD2. The CDR3 contains 18 residues. Germline V lookup: CDR1 SGHAT, CDR2 FQNNGV. CDR3 sequence: CASSLDGGLAGVGNERFF. CDR3 nucleotides: TGTGCCAGCAGCTTAGATGGGGGCTTAGCGGGAGTCGGCAATGAGCGGTTCTTC. The variable domain in full, with the rest retrieved from reference TRBV11-2 and TRBJ2-1, is EAGVAQSPRYKIIEKRQSVAFWCNPISGHATLYWYQQILGQGPKLLIQFQNNGVVDDSQLPKDRFSAERLKGVDSTLKIQPAKLEDSAVYLCASSLDGGLAGVGNERFFGPGTRLTVL.

The sample holds many counts of this clonotype. This chain links TRBV4-1 with TRBJ2-1; D call uncertain. CDR1 is MGHRA, CDR2 YSYEKL, per germline. This CDR3 spans 16 amino acids. V lost 0 bases to trimming and J lost 3 bases, with 12 bases between them. CDR3 DNA: TGCGCCAGCAGCCAAGATTCTGGCTGGGGCTACAATGAGCAGTTCTTC. Protein: CASSQDSGWGYNEQFF.

The chain links TRBV9 to TRBJ2-2; D unclear. The CDR3 loop spans 15 amino acids. The germline V and J ends were trimmed by 3 bases and 1 base, with 10 bases remaining between them. Germline CDR1 and CDR2: SGDLS and YYNGEE. The CDR3 nucleotides read TGTGCCAGCAGCGGATCGACAAAGAACACCGGGGAGCTGTTTTTT. This translates into CASSGSTKNTGELFF.

This clonotype was detected many times. J is TRBJ2-5 and V is TRBV27; the match to TRBD2 covers 7 bases. Germline assignment: CDR1 MNHEY and CDR2 SMNVEV (reference sequence). Germline trimming cut 3 bases from V and 5 bases from J; bases unmatched to any gene: 6. The CDR3 sequence is 14 residues long. CDR3 loop: CASSFTGGYETQYF. CDR3 nucleotides: TGTGCCAGCAGTTTTACGGGAGGCTACGAGACCCAGTACTTC.